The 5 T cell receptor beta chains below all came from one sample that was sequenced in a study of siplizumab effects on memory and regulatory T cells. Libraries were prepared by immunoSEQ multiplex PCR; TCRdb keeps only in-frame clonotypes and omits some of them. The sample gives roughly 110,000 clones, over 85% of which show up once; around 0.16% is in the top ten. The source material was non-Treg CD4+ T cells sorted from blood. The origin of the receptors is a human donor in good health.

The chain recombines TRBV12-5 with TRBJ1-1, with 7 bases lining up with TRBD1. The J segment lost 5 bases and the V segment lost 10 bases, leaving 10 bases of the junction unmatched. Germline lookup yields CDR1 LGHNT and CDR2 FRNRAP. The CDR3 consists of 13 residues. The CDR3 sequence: CATTKGAGTEAFF. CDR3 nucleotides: TGTGCTACCACGAAGGGGGCGGGGACTGAAGCTTTCTTT.

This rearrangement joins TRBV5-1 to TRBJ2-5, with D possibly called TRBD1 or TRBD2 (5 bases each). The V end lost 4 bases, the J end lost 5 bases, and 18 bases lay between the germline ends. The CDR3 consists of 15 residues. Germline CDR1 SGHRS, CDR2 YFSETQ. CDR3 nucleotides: TGCGCCAGCAGCACCGATCCAGGGAGTTTGGAGACCCAGTACTTC. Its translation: CASSTDPGSLETQYF.

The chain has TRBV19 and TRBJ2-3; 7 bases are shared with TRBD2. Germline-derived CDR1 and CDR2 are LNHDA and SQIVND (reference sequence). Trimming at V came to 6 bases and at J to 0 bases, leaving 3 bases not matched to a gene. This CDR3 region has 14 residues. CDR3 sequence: CASRLASSTDTQYF. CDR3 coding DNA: TGTGCCAGTAGACTAGCGTCTAGCACAGATACGCAGTATTTT.

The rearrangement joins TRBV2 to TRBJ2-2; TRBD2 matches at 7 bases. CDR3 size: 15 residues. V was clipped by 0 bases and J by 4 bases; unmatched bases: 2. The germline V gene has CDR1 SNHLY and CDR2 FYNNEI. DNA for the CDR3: TGTGCCAGCAGTGAAGCGGGGACTACCACCGGGGAGCTGTTTTTT. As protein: CASSEAGTTTGELFF.

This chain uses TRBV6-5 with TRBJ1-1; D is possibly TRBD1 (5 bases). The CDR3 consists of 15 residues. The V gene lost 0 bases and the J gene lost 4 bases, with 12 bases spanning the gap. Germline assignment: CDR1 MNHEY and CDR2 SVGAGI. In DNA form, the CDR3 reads TGTGCCAGCAGTTACTCGGGGCGTCGGGGCACTGAAGCTTTCTTT. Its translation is CASSYSGRRGTEAFF.